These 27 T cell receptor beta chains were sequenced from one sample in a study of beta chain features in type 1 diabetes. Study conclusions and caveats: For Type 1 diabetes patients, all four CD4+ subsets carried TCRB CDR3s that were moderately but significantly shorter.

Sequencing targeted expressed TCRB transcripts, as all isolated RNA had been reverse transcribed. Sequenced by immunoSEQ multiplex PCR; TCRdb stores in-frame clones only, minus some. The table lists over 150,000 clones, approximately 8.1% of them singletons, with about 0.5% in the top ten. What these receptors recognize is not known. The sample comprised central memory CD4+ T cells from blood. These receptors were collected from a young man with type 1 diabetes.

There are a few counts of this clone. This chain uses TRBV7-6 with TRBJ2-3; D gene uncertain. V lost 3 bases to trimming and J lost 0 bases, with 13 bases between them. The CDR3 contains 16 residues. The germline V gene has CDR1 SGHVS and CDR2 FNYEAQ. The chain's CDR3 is CASSFEQTSSTDTQYF. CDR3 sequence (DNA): TGTGCCAGCAGCTTTGAACAGACCTCTAGCACAGATACGCAGTATTTT.

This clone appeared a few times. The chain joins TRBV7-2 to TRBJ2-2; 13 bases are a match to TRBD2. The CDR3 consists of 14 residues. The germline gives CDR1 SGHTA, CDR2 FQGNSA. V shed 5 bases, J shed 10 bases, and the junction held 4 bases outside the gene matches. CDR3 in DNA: TGTGCCAGCAGCCATGGGACTAGCGGGACGGAGCTGTTTTTT. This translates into CASSHGTSGTELFF.

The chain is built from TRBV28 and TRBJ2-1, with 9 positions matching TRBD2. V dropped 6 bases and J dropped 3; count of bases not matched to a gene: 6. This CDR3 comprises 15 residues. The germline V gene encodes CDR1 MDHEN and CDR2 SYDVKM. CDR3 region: CASSPSGRFYNEQFF. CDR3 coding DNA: TGTGCCAGCAGCCCCAGCGGGAGGTTCTACAATGAGCAGTTCTTC.

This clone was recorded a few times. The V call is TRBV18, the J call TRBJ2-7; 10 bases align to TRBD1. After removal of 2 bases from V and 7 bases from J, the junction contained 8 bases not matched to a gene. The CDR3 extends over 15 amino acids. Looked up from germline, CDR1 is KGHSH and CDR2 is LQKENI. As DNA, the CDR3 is TGTGCCAGCTCACCAAGTGGACAGGGGGGTGGGGAGCAGTACTTC. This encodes CASSPSGQGGGEQYF.

This CDR3 reads CASATSGGSYEQYF. For the CDR3, the DNA is TGTGCCAGCGCGACTAGCGGGGGCTCCTACGAGCAGTACTTC. The chain employs TRBV19 and TRBJ2-7, with 12 bases that match TRBD2. The CDR3 runs to 14 residues. V lost 9 bases to trimming and J lost 0 bases; unmatched junction nucleotides: 3. Germline values: CDR1 LNHDA, CDR2 SQIVND (reference sequence).

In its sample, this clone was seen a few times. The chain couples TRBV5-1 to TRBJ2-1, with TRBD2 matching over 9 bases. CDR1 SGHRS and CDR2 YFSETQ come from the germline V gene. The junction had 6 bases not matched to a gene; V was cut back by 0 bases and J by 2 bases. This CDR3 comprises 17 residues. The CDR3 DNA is TGCGCCAGCAGCTTGGGACTCCTAGCGGGGACCTACAATGAGCAGTTCTTC. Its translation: CASSLGLLAGTYNEQFF.

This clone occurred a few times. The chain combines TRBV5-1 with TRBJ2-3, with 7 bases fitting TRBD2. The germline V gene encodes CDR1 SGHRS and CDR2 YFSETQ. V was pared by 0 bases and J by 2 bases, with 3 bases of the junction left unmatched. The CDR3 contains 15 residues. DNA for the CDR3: TGCGCCAGCAGCTTGGCTGGGACTACCACAGATACGCAGTATTTT. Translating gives CASSLAGTTTDTQYF.

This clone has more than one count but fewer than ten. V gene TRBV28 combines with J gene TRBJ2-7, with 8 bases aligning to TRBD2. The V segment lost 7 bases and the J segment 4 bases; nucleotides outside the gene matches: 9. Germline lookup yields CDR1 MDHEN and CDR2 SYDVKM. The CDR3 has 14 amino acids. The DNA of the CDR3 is TGTGCCAGCATCCCCGGGGGGGGATTTTACGAGCAGTACTTC. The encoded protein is CASIPGGGFYEQYF.

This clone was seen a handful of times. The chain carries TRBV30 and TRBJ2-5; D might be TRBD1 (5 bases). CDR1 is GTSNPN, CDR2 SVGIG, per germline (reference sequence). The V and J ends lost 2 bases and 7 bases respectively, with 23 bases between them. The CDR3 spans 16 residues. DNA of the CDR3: TGTGCCTGGAGTCCGCCGGGCAAATCACGAACAGGGACCCAGTACTTC. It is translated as CAWSPPGKSRTGTQYF.

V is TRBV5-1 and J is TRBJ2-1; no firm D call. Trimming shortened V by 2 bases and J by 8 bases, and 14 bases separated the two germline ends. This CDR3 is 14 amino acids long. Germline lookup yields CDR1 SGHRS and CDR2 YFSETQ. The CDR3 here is CASSLGSPEDEQFF. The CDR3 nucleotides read TGCGCCAGCAGCTTAGGTTCCCCAGAGGATGAGCAGTTCTTC.

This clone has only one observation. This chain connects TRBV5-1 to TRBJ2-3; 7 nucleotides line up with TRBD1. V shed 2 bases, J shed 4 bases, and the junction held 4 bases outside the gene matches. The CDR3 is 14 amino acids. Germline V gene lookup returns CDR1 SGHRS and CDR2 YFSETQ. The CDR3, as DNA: TGCGCCAGCAGCTTAGGACAGGAGGCAGATACGCAGTATTTT. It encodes CASSLGQEADTQYF.

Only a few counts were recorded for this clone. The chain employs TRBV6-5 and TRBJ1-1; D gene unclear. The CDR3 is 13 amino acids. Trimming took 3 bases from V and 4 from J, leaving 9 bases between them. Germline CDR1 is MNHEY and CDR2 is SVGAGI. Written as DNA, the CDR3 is TGTGCCAGCAGTTATGGAGGAGCCACTGAAGCTTTCTTT. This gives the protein CASSYGGATEAFF.

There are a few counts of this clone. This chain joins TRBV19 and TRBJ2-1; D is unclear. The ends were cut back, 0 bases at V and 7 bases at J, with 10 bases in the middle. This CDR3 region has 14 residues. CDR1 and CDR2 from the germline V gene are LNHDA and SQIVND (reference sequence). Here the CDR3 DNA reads TGTGCCAGTAGTATAGATCTTAGCTGGAATGAGCAGTTCTTC. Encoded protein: CASSIDLSWNEQFF.

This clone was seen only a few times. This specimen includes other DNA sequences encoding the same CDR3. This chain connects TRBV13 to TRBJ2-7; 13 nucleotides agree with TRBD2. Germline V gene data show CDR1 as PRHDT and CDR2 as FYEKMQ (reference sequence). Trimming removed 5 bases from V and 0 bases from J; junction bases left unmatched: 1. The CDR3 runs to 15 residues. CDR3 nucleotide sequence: TGTGCCAGCAGCAGGACTAGCGGGAGCTCCTACGAGCAGTACTTC. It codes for CASSRTSGSSYEQYF.

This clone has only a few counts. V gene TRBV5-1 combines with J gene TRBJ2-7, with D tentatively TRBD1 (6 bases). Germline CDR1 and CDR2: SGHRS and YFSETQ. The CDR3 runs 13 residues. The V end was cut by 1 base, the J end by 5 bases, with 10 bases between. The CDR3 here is CASSLLTGDEQYF. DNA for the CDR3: TGCGCCAGCAGCTTGCTGACAGGAGACGAGCAGTACTTC.

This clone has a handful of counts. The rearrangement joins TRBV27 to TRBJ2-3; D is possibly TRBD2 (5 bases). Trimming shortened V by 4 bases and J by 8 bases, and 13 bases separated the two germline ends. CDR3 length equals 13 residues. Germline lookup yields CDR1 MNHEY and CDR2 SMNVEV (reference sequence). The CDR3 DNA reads TGTGCCAGCAGTTATGCCAGTCGGGGTACGCAGTATTTT. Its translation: CASSYASRGTQYF.

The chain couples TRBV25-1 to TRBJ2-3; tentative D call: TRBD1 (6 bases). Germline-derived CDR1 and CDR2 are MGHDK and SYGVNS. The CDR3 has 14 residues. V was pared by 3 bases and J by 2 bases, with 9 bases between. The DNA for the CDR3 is TGTGCCAGCAGTGAGGGGGCGAACACAGATACGCAGTATTTT. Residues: CASSEGANTDTQYF.

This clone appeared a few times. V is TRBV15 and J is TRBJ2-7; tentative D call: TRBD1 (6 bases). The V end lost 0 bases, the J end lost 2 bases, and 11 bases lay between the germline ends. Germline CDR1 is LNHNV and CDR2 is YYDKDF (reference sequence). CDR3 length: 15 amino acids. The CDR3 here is CATSRDYRDPYEQYF. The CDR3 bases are TGTGCCACCAGCAGAGATTACAGGGATCCCTACGAGCAGTACTTC.

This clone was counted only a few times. The CDR3 DNA is TGTGCCAGCAGCCCCCGGTCCAGGGGCTACGAGCAGTACTTC. The encoded protein is CASSPRSRGYEQYF. This rearrangement joins TRBV7-2 to TRBJ2-7, with D perhaps TRBD1 (6 bases). The V end was cut by 5 bases, the J end by 3 bases, with 14 bases between. From germline, CDR1 is SGHTA and CDR2 FQGNSA. The CDR3 consists of 14 residues.

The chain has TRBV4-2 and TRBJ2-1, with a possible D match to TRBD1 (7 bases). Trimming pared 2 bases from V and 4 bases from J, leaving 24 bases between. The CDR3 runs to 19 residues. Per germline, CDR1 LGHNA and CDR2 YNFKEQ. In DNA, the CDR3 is TGTGCCAGCAGCCAAATATGGATGACGGGACAGCGGGCGTACAATGAGCAGTTCTTC. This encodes CASSQIWMTGQRAYNEQFF.

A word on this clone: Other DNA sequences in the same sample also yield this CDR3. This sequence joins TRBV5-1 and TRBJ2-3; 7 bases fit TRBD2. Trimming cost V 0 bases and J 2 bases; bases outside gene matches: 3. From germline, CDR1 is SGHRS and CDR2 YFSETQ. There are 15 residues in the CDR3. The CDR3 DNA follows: TGCGCCAGCAGCTTGGTCCTAGCGGACACAGATACGCAGTATTTT. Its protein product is CASSLVLADTDTQYF. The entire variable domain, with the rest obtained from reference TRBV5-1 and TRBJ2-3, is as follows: KAGVTQTPRYLIKTRGQQVTLSCSPISGHRSVSWYQQTPGQGLQFLFEYFSETQRNKGNFPGRFSGRQFSNSRSEMNVSTLELGDSALYLCASSLVLADTDTQYFGPGTRLTVL.

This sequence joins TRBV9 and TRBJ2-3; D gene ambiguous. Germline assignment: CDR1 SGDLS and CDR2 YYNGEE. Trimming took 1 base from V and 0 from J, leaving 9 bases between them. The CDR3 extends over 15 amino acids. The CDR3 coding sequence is TGTGCCAGCAGCGTAACCCAGGTCAGCACAGATACGCAGTATTTT. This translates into CASSVTQVSTDTQYF.

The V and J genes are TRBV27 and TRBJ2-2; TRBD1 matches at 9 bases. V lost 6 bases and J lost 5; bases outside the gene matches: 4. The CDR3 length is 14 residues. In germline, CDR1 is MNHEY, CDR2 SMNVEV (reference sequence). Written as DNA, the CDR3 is TGTGCCAGCAGATGGACAGGGGTTACCGGGGAGCTGTTTTTT. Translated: CASRWTGVTGELFF.

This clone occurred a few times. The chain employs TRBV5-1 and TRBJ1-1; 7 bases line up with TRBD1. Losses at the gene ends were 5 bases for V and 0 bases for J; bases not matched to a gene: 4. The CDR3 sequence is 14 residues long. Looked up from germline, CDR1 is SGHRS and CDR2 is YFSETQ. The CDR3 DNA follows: TGCGCCAGCAGACGACAGGGCCTGAACACTGAAGCTTTCTTT. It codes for CASRRQGLNTEAFF.

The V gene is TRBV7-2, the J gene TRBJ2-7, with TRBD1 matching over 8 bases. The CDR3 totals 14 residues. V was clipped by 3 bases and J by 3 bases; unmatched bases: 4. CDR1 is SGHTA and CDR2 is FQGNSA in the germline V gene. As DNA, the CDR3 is TGTGCCAGCAGCTTTAGGACAGGGAGCTACGAGCAGTACTTC. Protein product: CASSFRTGSYEQYF.

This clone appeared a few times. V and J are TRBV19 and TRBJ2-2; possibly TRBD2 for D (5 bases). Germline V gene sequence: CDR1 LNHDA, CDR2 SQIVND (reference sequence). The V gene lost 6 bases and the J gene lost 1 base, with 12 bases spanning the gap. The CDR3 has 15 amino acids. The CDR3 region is CASRTGKLNTGELFF. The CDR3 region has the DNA TGTGCCAGTAGGACGGGGAAGTTGAACACCGGGGAGCTGTTTTTT.

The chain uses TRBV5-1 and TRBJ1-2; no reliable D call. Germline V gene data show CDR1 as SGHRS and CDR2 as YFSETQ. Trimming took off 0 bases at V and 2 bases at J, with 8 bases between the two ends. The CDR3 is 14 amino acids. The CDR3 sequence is CASSLAGVNYGYTF. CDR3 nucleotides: TGCGCCAGCAGCTTGGCCGGAGTCAACTATGGCTACACCTTC.